These 16 T cell receptor beta chains came from one sample sequenced in a study of blood T cell repertoires in COVID-19. The table came from immunoSEQ multiplex PCR; TCRdb's copy has only in-frame clones and leaves some out. The repertoire has 150,000 to 200,000 clones, around 87% of them found once; the top ten carry about 2.5%. Sequencing was performed on peripheral blood. These receptors all come from a man in his forties or fifties with active or convalescent COVID-19.

On this clone: At one boundary the junction diverges from the germline segment, which might be a read error. V usage is TRBV7-7 and J usage is TRBJ2-5; 12 positions agree with TRBD2. This CDR3 has 16 amino acids. CDR1 and CDR2 (germline): SSHAT, FNYEAQ (reference sequence). The CDR3 sequence: CASSLTSGGTQETQYF. The CDR3 DNA is TGTGCTAGCAGCTTAACTAGCGGGGGGACCCAAGAGACCCAGTACTTC.

The chain is built from TRBV5-8 and TRBJ2-6; no reliable D call. This CDR3 region has 16 residues. Germline values: CDR1 SGHTS, CDR2 YDEGEE. The ends were cut back, 1 base at V and 0 bases at J, with 8 bases in the middle. CDR3 protein: CASSLPWLSGANVLTF. The DNA for the CDR3 is TGTGCCAGCAGCTTGCCCTGGCTCTCTGGGGCCAACGTCCTGACTTTC.

This chain links TRBV20-1 with TRBJ1-4, with 8 bases lining up with TRBD1. V was pared by 3 bases and J by 5 bases, with 5 bases of the junction left unmatched. CDR3 length: 14 amino acids. From germline, CDR1 is DFQATT and CDR2 SNEGSKA (reference sequence). The CDR3 here is CSASGTGENEKLFF. Written as DNA, the CDR3 is TGCAGTGCTAGTGGGACAGGCGAAAATGAAAAACTGTTTTTT.

This chain uses TRBV7-9 with TRBJ1-5, with D possibly TRBD1 on 5 matching bases. Germline-derived CDR1 and CDR2 are SEHNR and FQNEAQ (reference sequence). Trimming stripped 5 bases from V and 2 bases from J, with 13 bases between. The CDR3 sequence is 15 residues long. In nucleotides, the CDR3 is TGTGCCAGCAGCCCGGACGGGGGGGGCAATCAGCCCCAGCATTTT. As protein: CASSPDGGGNQPQHF.

In its sample, this clone was seen once. The chain combines TRBV4-2 with TRBJ2-3, with D tentatively TRBD2 (7 bases). Germline lookup yields CDR1 LGHNA and CDR2 YNFKEQ. CDR3 size: 17 residues. V was pared by 0 bases and J by 2 bases, with 15 bases between. The CDR3 coding sequence is TGTGCCAGCAGCCAAGAGTATGCGGGGGCCCTCACAGATACGCAGTATTTT. Amino acid sequence: CASSQEYAGALTDTQYF.

This clone has only one observation. The chain is built from TRBV7-9 and TRBJ1-3; D is unresolved. The CDR3 runs to 19 residues. Germline CDR1 reads SEHNR; CDR2 reads FQNEAQ (reference sequence). The ends were cut back, 1 base at V and 0 bases at J, with 19 bases in the middle. CDR3: CASSLVESRRASSGNTIYF. In nucleotides, the CDR3 is TGTGCCAGCAGCTTAGTTGAGTCAAGGCGGGCGAGCTCTGGAAACACCATATATTTT.

This clone was seen a single time. CDR3 sequence: CASTPRGTGVGYTF. Written as DNA, the CDR3 is TGTGCCAGCACCCCGCGGGGAACAGGGGTTGGCTACACCTTC. The V and J genes are TRBV6-5 and TRBJ1-2; 7 nucleotides line up with TRBD1. From germline, CDR1 is MNHEY and CDR2 SVGAGI. The CDR3 has 14 amino acids. V lost 7 bases to trimming and J lost 7 bases; unmatched junction nucleotides: 12.

The V call is TRBV3-1 (or the pseudogene TRBV3-2), the J call TRBJ2-5; tentative D call: TRBD2 (5 bases). The CDR3 has 14 residues. CDR1 and CDR2 from the germline V gene are LGHDT and YNNKEL (reference sequence). V lost 1 base and J 1 base, leaving 7 bases between the germline ends. CDR3 DNA sequence: TGTGCCAGCAGCCAAGTCACTAGCCAAGAGACCCAGTACTTC. Its translation: CASSQVTSQETQYF.

This rearrangement joins TRBV30 to TRBJ1-1, with TRBD1 identical over 8 bases. Germline V gives CDR1 GTSNPN, CDR2 SVGIG (reference sequence). The ends lost 1 base at V and 6 bases at J; junction bases unmatched: 7. The CDR3 runs 14 residues. The DNA for the CDR3 is TGTGCCTGGAGTGCCGGGACAGGTTCGGCTGAAGCTTTCTTT. Its protein is CAWSAGTGSAEAFF.

This sequence joins TRBV19 and TRBJ1-2; 7 nucleotides line up with TRBD1. CDR1 and CDR2 from the germline V gene are LNHDA and SQIVND (reference sequence). V dropped 9 bases and J dropped 6; count of bases not matched to a gene: 13. This CDR3 contains 14 residues. The CDR3 nucleotides read TGTGCCAGCAGGAATCACGGGACAGAAAATGGCTACACCTTC. Protein product: CASRNHGTENGYTF.

This clone was seen just once. The CDR3 sequence is CASSLPRGEEKLFF. The CDR3 bases are TGTGCCAGCAGTTTACCACGCGGGGAAGAAAAACTGTTTTTT. The gene calls are TRBV28 and TRBJ1-4; D gene ambiguous. Germline loops: CDR1 MDHEN, CDR2 SYDVKM. Trimming cost V 2 bases and J 8 bases, with 12 bases left between them. The CDR3 sequence is 14 residues long.

The CDR3, as DNA: TGCGCCAGCAGCTTGGACGGGACAGGGAGTCGGGGCTACACCTTC. Encoded protein: CASSLDGTGSRGYTF. The V gene is TRBV5-1, the J gene TRBJ1-2; 9 bases are shared with TRBD1. The CDR3 covers 15 residues. Germline V lookup: CDR1 SGHRS, CDR2 YFSETQ. V shed 0 bases, J shed 8 bases, and the junction held 8 bases outside the gene matches. The full variable domain, its missing parts supplied by reference TRBV5-1 and TRBJ1-2, is KAGVTQTPRYLIKTRGQQVTLSCSPISGHRSVSWYQQTPGQGLQFLFEYFSETQRNKGNFPGRFSGRQFSNSRSEMNVSTLELGDSALYLCASSLDGTGSRGYTFGSGTRLTVV.

CDR3 bases: TGTGCCAGCAGCTTGGGACTAGCGGGGTTAAGCACAGATACGCAGTATTTT. Translating gives CASSLGLAGLSTDTQYF. The chain recombines TRBV5-5 with TRBJ2-3; 11 nucleotides match TRBD2. Germline CDR1 reads SGHKS; CDR2 reads YYEKEE (reference sequence). This CDR3 is 17 amino acids long. V trimming: 0 bases; J trimming: 0 bases; junction bases outside the gene matches: 3.

V is TRBV2 and J is TRBJ1-5; 10 nucleotides match TRBD1. The CDR3 covers 15 residues. V lost 3 bases and J lost 4; bases outside the gene matches: 3. In germline, CDR1 is SNHLY, CDR2 FYNNEI. CDR3 sequence reads: CASSDRGQGNQPQHF. CDR3 in DNA: TGTGCCAGCAGTGATAGGGGACAGGGGAATCAGCCCCAGCATTTT.

V usage is TRBV11-3 and J usage is TRBJ1-6; maybe TRBD1 (5 bases). CDR3 length equals 13 residues. Trimming left V 6 bases short and J 8 bases short, with 11 bases between. The germline V gene encodes CDR1 SGHNT and CDR2 YENEEA. For the CDR3, the DNA is TGTGCCAGCAGGATAACACAGGATTCACCCCTCCACTTT. Amino acids: CASRITQDSPLHF. The variable domain in full, with the rest retrieved from reference TRBV11-3 and TRBJ1-6, is EAGVVQSPRYKIIEKKQPVAFWCNPISGHNTLYWYLQNLGQGPELLIRYENEEAVDDSQLPKDRFSAERLKGVDSTLKIQPAELGDSAVYLCASRITQDSPLHFGNGTRLTVT.

CDR3 protein: CASSELIVQTDTQYF. CDR3 in DNA: TGTGCCAGCAGTGAACTTATCGTACAGACAGATACGCAGTATTTT. The chain has TRBV6-1 and TRBJ2-3; D unresolved. This CDR3 is 15 amino acids long. The germline V and J ends were trimmed by 2 bases and 3 bases, with 12 bases remaining between them. Germline V lookup: CDR1 MNHNS, CDR2 SASEGT.